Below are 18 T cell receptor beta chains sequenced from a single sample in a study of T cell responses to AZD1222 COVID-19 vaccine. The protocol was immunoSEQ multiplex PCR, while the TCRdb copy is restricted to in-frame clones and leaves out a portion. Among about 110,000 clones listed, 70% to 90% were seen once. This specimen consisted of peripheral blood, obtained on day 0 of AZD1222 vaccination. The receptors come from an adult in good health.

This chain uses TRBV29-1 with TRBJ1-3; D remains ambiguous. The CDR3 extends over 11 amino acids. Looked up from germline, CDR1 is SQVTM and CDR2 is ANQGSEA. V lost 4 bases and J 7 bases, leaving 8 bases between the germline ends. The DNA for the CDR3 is TGCAGCGTTGGGGTGTGGAACACCATATATTTT. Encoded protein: CSVGVWNTIYF. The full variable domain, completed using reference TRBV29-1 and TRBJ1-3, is SAVISQKPSRDICQRGTSLTIQCQVDSQVTMMFWYRQQPGQSLTLIATANQGSEATYESGFVIDKFPISRPNLTFSTLTVSNMSPEDSSIYLCSVGVWNTIYFGEGSWLTVV.

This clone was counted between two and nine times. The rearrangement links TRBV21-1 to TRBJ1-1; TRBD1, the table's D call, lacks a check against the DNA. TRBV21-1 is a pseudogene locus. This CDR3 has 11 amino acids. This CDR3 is CVDRMNTEAFF. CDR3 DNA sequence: TGTGTCGACAGGATGAACACTGAAGCTTTCTTT.

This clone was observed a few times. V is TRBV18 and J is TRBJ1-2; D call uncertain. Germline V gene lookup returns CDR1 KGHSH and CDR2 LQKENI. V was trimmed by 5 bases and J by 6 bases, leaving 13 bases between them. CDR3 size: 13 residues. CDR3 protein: CASSTTNGDGYTF. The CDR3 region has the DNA TGTGCCAGCTCAACTACGAATGGGGATGGCTACACCTTC.

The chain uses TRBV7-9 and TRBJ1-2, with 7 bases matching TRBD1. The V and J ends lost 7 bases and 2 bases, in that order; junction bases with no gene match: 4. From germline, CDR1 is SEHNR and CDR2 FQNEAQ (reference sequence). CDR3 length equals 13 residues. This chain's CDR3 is CASTRGGNYGYTF. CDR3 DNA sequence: TGTGCCAGCACTCGAGGGGGCAACTATGGCTACACCTTC.

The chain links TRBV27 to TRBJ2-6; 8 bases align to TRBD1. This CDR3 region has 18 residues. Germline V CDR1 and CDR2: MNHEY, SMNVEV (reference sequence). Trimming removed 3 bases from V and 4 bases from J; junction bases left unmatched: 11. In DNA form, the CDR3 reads TGTGCCAGCAGTTTGAGACAGGGGAATCTGAGAGGGGCCAACGTCCTGACTTTC. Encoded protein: CASSLRQGNLRGANVLTF. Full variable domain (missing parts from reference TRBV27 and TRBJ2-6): EAQVTQNPRYLITVTGKKLTVTCSQNMNHEYMSWYRQDPGLGLRQIYYSMNVEVTDKGDVPEGYKVSRKEKRNFPLILESPSPNQTSLYFCASSLRQGNLRGANVLTFGAGSRLTVL.

The DNA of the CDR3 is TGTGCCAGCAGTTTACTGGGACTAGCGAGCACAGATACGCAGTATTTT. Translated, it gives CASSLLGLASTDTQYF. The genes are TRBV28 and TRBJ2-3; 10 bases fit TRBD2. The CDR3 totals 16 residues. Germline loops: CDR1 MDHEN, CDR2 SYDVKM. Losses at the gene ends were 2 bases for V and 0 bases for J; bases not matched to a gene: 2.

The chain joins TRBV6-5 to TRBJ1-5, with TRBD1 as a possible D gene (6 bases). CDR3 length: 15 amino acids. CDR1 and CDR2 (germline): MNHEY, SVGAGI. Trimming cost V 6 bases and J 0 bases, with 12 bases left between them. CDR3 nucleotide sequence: TGTGCCAGCAGCGGGGGGCTTTATAGCAATCAGCCCCAGCATTTT. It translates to CASSGGLYSNQPQHF.

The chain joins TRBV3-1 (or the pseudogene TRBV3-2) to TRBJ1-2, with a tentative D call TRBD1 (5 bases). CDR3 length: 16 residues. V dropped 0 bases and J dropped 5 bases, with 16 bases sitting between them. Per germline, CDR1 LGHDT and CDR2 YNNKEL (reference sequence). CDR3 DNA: TGTGCCAGCAGCCAAGAATCCCGCAGGGCCGCTTATGGCTACACCTTC. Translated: CASSQESRRAAYGYTF.

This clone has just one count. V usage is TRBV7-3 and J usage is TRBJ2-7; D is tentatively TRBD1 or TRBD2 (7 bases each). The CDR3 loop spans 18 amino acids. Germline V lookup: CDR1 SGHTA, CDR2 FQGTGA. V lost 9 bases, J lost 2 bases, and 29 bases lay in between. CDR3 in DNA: TGTGCCAGTCCTCCCCGAGGCCCAAACAGGGGAGGGCCCTACGAGCAGTACTTC. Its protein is CASPPRGPNRGGPYEQYF.

The CDR3 nucleotides are TGTGCCAGCAGCAAAGGAGGGTATCCCGAGGGTGGCAATCAGCCCCAGCATTTT. Translated: CASSKGGYPEGGNQPQHF. The chain employs TRBV21-1 and TRBJ1-5. TRBV21-1 is tagged as a pseudogene. The CDR3 consists of 18 residues.

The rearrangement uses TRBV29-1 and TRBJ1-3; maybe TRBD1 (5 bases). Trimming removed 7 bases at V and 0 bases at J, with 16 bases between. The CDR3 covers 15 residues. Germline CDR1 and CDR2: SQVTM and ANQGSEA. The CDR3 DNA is TGCAGCGCCGGGACTTATGCGGGCTCTGGAAACACCATATATTTT. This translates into CSAGTYAGSGNTIYF.

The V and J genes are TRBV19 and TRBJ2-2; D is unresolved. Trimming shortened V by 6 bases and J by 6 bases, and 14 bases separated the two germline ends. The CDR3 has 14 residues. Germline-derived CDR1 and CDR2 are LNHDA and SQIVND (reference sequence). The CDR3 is CASRVDPGAGELFF. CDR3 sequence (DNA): TGTGCCAGTAGGGTAGACCCGGGCGCCGGGGAGCTGTTTTTT.

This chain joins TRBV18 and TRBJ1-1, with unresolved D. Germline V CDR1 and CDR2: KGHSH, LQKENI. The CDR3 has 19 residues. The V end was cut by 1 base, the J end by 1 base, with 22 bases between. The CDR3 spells CASSPLGLTYRLSNTEAFF. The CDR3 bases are TGTGCCAGCTCACCACTCGGTTTGACCTATCGCCTATCGAACACTGAAGCTTTCTTT.

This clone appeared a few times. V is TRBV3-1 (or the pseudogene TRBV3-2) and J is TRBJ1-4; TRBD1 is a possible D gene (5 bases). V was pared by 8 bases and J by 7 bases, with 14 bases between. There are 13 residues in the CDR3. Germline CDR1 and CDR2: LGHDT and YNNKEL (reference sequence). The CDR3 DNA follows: TGTGCCAGCGGGACCGGGGAGGGTGAAAAACTGTTTTTT. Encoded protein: CASGTGEGEKLFF.

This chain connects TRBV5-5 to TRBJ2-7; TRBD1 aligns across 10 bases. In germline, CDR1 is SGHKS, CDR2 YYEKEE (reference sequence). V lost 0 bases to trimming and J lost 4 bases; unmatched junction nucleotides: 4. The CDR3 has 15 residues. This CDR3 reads CASSLGRTGGYEQYF. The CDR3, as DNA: TGTGCCAGCAGCTTGGGGCGGACAGGGGGTTACGAGCAGTACTTC.

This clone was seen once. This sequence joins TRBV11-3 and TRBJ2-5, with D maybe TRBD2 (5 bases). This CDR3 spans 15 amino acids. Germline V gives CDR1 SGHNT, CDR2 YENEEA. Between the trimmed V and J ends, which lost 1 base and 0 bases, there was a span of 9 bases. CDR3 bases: TGTGCCAGCAGCTTAGGAGCGCGGGACCAAGAGACCCAGTACTTC. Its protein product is CASSLGARDQETQYF.

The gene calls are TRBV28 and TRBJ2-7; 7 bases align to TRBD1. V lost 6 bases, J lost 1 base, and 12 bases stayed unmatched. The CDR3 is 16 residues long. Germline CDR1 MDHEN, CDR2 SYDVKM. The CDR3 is CASSPTGTVASYEQYF. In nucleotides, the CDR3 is TGTGCCAGCAGCCCGACCGGGACAGTTGCGTCCTACGAGCAGTACTTC.

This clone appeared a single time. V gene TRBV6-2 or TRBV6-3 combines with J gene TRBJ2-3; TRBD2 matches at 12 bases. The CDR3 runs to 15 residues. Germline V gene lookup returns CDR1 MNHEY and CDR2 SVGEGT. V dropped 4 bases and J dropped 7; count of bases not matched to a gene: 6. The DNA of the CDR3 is TGTGCCAGCAGTTCTCCTAGCGGGGGGGCCCATACGCAGTATTTT. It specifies CASSSPSGGAHTQYF.